These 28 T cell receptor beta chains originate from one sample sequenced in a study of blood T cell repertoires in COVID-19. The assay was immunoSEQ multiplex PCR, and TCRdb's table has in-frame clones only and misses some. This repertoire shows approximately 50,000 clones, 86% found once; its top ten account for over 2.5%. Sample: peripheral blood. The receptors were sampled from an elderly woman with acute or convalescent COVID-19.

The gene calls are TRBV6-6 and TRBJ1-1; the match to TRBD1 covers 9 bases. This CDR3 region has 14 residues. V lost 7 bases and J lost 1; bases outside the gene matches: 4. Germline lookup yields CDR1 MNHNY and CDR2 SVGAGI (reference sequence). This CDR3 is CASTRTGENTEAFF. DNA for the CDR3: TGTGCCAGCACCCGGACAGGGGAGAACACTGAAGCTTTCTTT.

The V call is TRBV18, the J call TRBJ1-2, with D possibly being TRBD1 (6 bases). CDR3 length equals 14 residues. Germline CDR1 is KGHSH and CDR2 is LQKENI. V was clipped by 2 bases and J by 4 bases, with 11 bases between them. CDR3: CASSPDGGPYGYTF. The DNA of the CDR3 is TGTGCCAGCTCACCAGACGGGGGGCCCTATGGCTACACCTTC.

The chain couples TRBV3-1 (or the pseudogene TRBV3-2) to TRBJ2-5; the match to TRBD2 covers 10 bases. CDR1 is LGHDT, CDR2 YNNKEL, per germline (reference sequence). The junction had 9 bases not matched to a gene; V was cut back by 0 bases and J by 5 bases. This CDR3 is built from 17 residues. In nucleotides, the CDR3 is TGTGCCAGCAGCCAAGATGGGGTAGCGGGGGGTAGGGAGACCCAGTACTTC. The encoded protein is CASSQDGVAGGRETQYF.

There are a few counts of this clone. The gene calls are TRBV30 and TRBJ1-1, with D hard to call. Trimming left V 2 bases short and J 6 bases short, with 19 bases between. This CDR3 is built from 15 residues. The germline V gene encodes CDR1 GTSNPN and CDR2 SVGIG (reference sequence). Here the CDR3 reads CAWSTLDTAKSEAFF. The CDR3 nucleotides are TGTGCCTGGAGTACCCTCGACACGGCGAAGTCTGAAGCTTTCTTT.

The CDR3 nucleotides read TGTGCCAGCAGCCACTCGGTGACCCAGTACTTC. Encoded protein: CASSHSVTQYF. This rearrangement joins TRBV3-1 (or the pseudogene TRBV3-2) to TRBJ2-5; no clear D gene. CDR3 length: 11 residues. The germline V and J ends were trimmed by 3 bases and 7 bases, with 6 bases remaining between them. CDR1 and CDR2 (germline): LGHDT, YNNKEL (reference sequence).

Concerning this clone itself: The identical CDR3 is also encoded by other nucleotide sequences in the sample. CDR3 in amino acids: CASSPGTAGEAFF. Here the CDR3 DNA reads TGCGCCAGCAGTCCCGGGACTGCTGGTGAAGCTTTCTTT. This chain joins TRBV5-1 and TRBJ1-1, with a tentative D call TRBD1 (5 bases). The V end lost 5 bases, the J end lost 7 bases, and 15 bases lay between the germline ends. CDR3 length equals 13 residues. CDR1 is SGHRS, CDR2 YFSETQ, per germline.

The chain combines TRBV6-5 with TRBJ1-1; D is possibly TRBD1 (5 bases). This CDR3 comprises 13 residues. CDR1 MNHEY and CDR2 SVGAGI come from the germline V gene. Deletions cut 6 bases from V and 6 bases from J, with 14 bases between. CDR3 region: CASSLDRASEAFF. The CDR3 DNA follows: TGTGCCAGCAGCCTCGACAGAGCTTCTGAAGCTTTCTTT.

This rearrangement joins TRBV12-3 or TRBV12-4 to TRBJ1-1, with D tentatively TRBD1 (5 bases). The CDR3 has 13 amino acids. Trimming removed 6 bases from V and 1 base from J, with 9 bases in between. The CDR3 region is CASSPQGNTEAFF. CDR3 coding DNA: TGTGCCAGCAGCCCTCAGGGGAACACTGAAGCTTTCTTT.

The chain couples TRBV6-1 to TRBJ2-1, with TRBD2 as a possible D gene (5 bases). The CDR3 covers 16 residues. Germline values: CDR1 MNHNS, CDR2 SASEGT. Trimming shortened V by 4 bases and J by 0 bases, and 13 bases separated the two germline ends. The CDR3 region has the DNA TGTGCCAGCAGTGTCGGATTAGCGAGCTCCTACAATGAGCAGTTCTTC. Amino acid sequence: CASSVGLASSYNEQFF.

The chain is built from TRBV7-2 and TRBJ1-3, with 9 bases lining up with TRBD1. Germline values: CDR1 SGHTA, CDR2 FQGNSA. V gave up 5 bases and J gave up 2 bases; unmatched junction bases: 7. CDR3 length: 16 residues. The CDR3 loop reads CASSPRDRAAGNTIYF. The CDR3 nucleotides are TGTGCCAGCAGCCCCCGGGACAGGGCGGCTGGAAACACCATATATTTT.

This chain connects TRBV5-1 to TRBJ1-1; 9 bases align to TRBD1. V lost 7 bases to trimming and J lost 5 bases; unmatched junction nucleotides: 9. This CDR3 has 14 residues. Germline CDR1 is SGHRS and CDR2 is YFSETQ. DNA of the CDR3: TGCGCCAGCGCTTCCGGGACAGGGATGACTGAAGCTTTCTTT. Its protein is CASASGTGMTEAFF. Complete variable domain (other parts from reference TRBV5-1 and TRBJ1-1): KAGVTQTPRYLIKTRGQQVTLSCSPISGHRSVSWYQQTPGQGLQFLFEYFSETQRNKGNFPGRFSGRQFSNSRSEMNVSTLELGDSALYLCASASGTGMTEAFFGQGTRLTVV.

The rearrangement joins TRBV7-9 to TRBJ1-1; no firm D call. Germline values: CDR1 SEHNR, CDR2 FQNEAQ (reference sequence). The CDR3 spans 11 residues. Trimming removed 3 bases from V and 11 bases from J, with 10 bases in between. The CDR3 region has the DNA TGTGCCAGCAGCTTCGGTGCCGGGGCTTTCTTT. Its translation: CASSFGAGAFF.

The chain has TRBV11-3 and TRBJ2-2, with D tentatively TRBD2 (6 bases). The CDR3 runs 15 residues. Germline V gives CDR1 SGHNT, CDR2 YENEEA. Deletions cut 9 bases from V and 0 bases from J, with 14 bases between. The CDR3 reads CASAGSGTNTGELFF. The CDR3 DNA is TGTGCCAGTGCCGGGAGCGGCACGAACACCGGGGAGCTGTTTTTT.

For the CDR3, the DNA is TGTGCCAGCACCCGAGGGCATACTGGGGCCAACGTCCTGACTTTC. As protein: CASTRGHTGANVLTF. V gene TRBV5-8 combines with J gene TRBJ2-6; TRBD2 is a possible D gene (5 bases). The CDR3 length is 15 residues. V lost 6 bases and J lost 2, with 12 bases in between. The germline CDR1 and CDR2 sequences are SGHTS and YDEGEE.

This clone was picked up a small number of times. J is TRBJ1-2 and V is TRBV3-1 (or the pseudogene TRBV3-2), with 7 nucleotides matching TRBD1. The CDR3 extends over 15 amino acids. The V segment lost 1 base and the J segment 7 bases; nucleotides outside the gene matches: 9. Germline-derived CDR1 and CDR2 are LGHDT and YNNKEL (reference sequence). CDR3 nucleotides: TGTGCCAGCAGCCAAGTTGGGCAGGGGGGTTCTGGCTACACCTTC. As protein: CASSQVGQGGSGYTF.

V usage is TRBV10-3 and J usage is TRBJ1-1; TRBD1 agrees at 7 bases. Germline assignment: CDR1 ENHRY and CDR2 SYGVKD. With 5 bases clipped from V and 1 base from J, the junction kept 4 bases outside the gene matches. The CDR3 covers 14 residues. CDR3 bases: TGTGCCATCAGTACTACAGGGGAGAACACTGAAGCTTTCTTT. The encoded protein is CAISTTGENTEAFF.

This clone was seen a few times. The V and J genes are TRBV12-3 or TRBV12-4 and TRBJ2-3, with D possibly being TRBD1 (6 bases). There are 12 residues in the CDR3. Trimming cost V 2 bases and J 9 bases, with 9 bases left between them. The CDR3 region is CASSLQDRTQYF. CDR3 nucleotides: TGTGCCAGCAGTTTACAGGACAGAACGCAGTATTTT.

J is TRBJ1-5 and V is TRBV3-1 (or the pseudogene TRBV3-2), with 8 bases lining up with TRBD1. CDR1 is LGHDT and CDR2 is YNNKEL in the germline V gene (reference sequence). The CDR3 has 16 amino acids. Trimming at V came to 2 bases and at J to 0 bases, leaving 3 bases not matched to a gene. In nucleotides, the CDR3 is TGTGCCAGCAGCCAATCGGGACAGGTTAGCAATCAGCCCCAGCATTTT. This codes for CASSQSGQVSNQPQHF.

This chain connects TRBV6-5 to TRBJ2-1, with TRBD2 matching over 13 bases. The germline V gene has CDR1 MNHEY and CDR2 SVGAGI. The CDR3 covers 14 residues. V shed 6 bases, J shed 10 bases, and the junction held 6 bases outside the gene matches. The DNA for the CDR3 is TGTGCCAGCAGATTACTAGCGGGGGGGCCCGAGCAGTTCTTC. It specifies CASRLLAGGPEQFF.

The gene calls are TRBV14 and TRBJ1-3; a possible D gene is TRBD1 (5 bases). Trimming removed 0 bases from V and 4 bases from J, with 7 bases in between. This CDR3 has 14 residues. Germline V gives CDR1 SGHDN, CDR2 FVKESK. CDR3 coding DNA: TGTGCCAGCAGCCAAGAGCACAGGGGAAACACCATATATTTT. Its protein product is CASSQEHRGNTIYF.

The V and J genes are TRBV7-2 and TRBJ1-2; possible D gene TRBD1, 6 bases. Germline values: CDR1 SGHTA, CDR2 FQGNSA. The V end was cut by 5 bases, the J end by 0 bases, with 16 bases between. CDR3 length: 16 amino acids. CDR3 bases: TGTGCCAGCAGCGCGGGGGGGGCAGGCCCTAACTATGGCTACACCTTC. Translating it yields CASSAGGAGPNYGYTF.

This clone was found once. The chain uses TRBV2 and TRBJ2-5; possible D gene TRBD2, 5 bases. Looked up from germline, CDR1 is SNHLY and CDR2 is FYNNEI. Trimming took off 7 bases at V and 6 bases at J, with 15 bases between the two ends. CDR3 length: 13 amino acids. CDR3 sequence reads: CASTETIGKTQYF. CDR3 in DNA: TGTGCCAGCACTGAGACAATCGGGAAGACCCAGTACTTC.

This clone was recorded a few times. V is TRBV30 and J is TRBJ1-1; D unresolved. CDR3 length equals 13 residues. Trimming left V 3 bases short and J 3 bases short, with 11 bases between. The germline V gene encodes CDR1 GTSNPN and CDR2 SVGIG (reference sequence). The DNA for the CDR3 is TGTGCCTGGAGCCACGAACCGGACACTGAAGCTTTCTTT. Translation gives CAWSHEPDTEAFF.

This clone was counted between two and nine times. This chain links TRBV7-2 with TRBJ1-5; the D gene is possibly TRBD1 (5 bases). The CDR3 contains 13 residues. Trimming cost V 5 bases and J 6 bases, with 11 bases left between them. Per germline, CDR1 SGHTA and CDR2 FQGNSA. The CDR3 nucleotides read TGTGCCAGCAGCGGGCAGGGAGGTCAGCCCCAGCATTTT. Encoded protein: CASSGQGGQPQHF.

The rearrangement uses TRBV4-1 and TRBJ1-5, with 8 bases fitting TRBD1. The CDR3 runs to 15 residues. CDR1 is MGHRA and CDR2 is YSYEKL in the germline V gene. The trim removed 4 bases at V and 9 bases at J, leaving 11 bases unmatched. The CDR3: CASSPYDRGLGPQHF. The CDR3 region has the DNA TGCGCCAGCAGCCCCTACGACAGGGGATTAGGGCCCCAGCATTTT.

The chain is built from TRBV7-2 and TRBJ2-6; D is perhaps TRBD1 (5 bases). The CDR3 has 18 amino acids. CDR1 and CDR2 from the germline V gene are SGHTA and FQGNSA. Trimming took off 5 bases at V and 4 bases at J, with 21 bases between the two ends. CDR3 sequence reads: CASSAGSPHTLGANVLTF. The CDR3 nucleotides read TGTGCCAGCAGCGCAGGGTCCCCCCACACTCTGGGGGCCAACGTCCTGACTTTC.

The chain is built from TRBV5-4 and TRBJ2-1, with 12 bases aligning to TRBD2. This CDR3 region has 15 residues. In germline, CDR1 is SGHNT, CDR2 YYREEE (reference sequence). V was clipped by 4 bases and J by 8 bases; unmatched bases: 7. This CDR3 reads CASSLLAGGRDEQFF. The CDR3 DNA reads as TGTGCCAGCAGCCTCCTAGCGGGGGGGCGGGATGAGCAGTTCTTC.

The chain recombines TRBV30 with TRBJ1-1; no clear D gene. The ends were cut back, 3 bases at V and 4 bases at J, with 9 bases in the middle. There are 12 residues in the CDR3. Looked up from germline, CDR1 is GTSNPN and CDR2 is SVGIG (reference sequence). In nucleotides, the CDR3 is TGTGCCTGGAGCCGCCCCGGCACTGAAGCTTTCTTT. It specifies CAWSRPGTEAFF. The full variable domain, with the rest looked up from reference TRBV30 and TRBJ1-1, is SQTIHQWPATLVQPVGSPLSLECTVEGTSNPNLYWYRQAAGRGLQLLFYSVGIGQISSEVPQNLSASRPQDRQFILSSKKLLLSDSGFYLCAWSRPGTEAFFGQGTRLTVV.